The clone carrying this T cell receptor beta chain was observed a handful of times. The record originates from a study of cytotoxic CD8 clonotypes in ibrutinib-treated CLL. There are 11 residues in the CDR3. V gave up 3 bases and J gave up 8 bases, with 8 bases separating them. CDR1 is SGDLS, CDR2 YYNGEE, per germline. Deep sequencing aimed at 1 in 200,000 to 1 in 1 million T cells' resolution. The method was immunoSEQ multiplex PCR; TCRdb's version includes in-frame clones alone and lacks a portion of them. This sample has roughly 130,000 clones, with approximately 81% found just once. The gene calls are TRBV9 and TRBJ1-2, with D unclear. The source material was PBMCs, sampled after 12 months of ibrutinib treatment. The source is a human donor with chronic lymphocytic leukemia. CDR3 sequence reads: CASSAVVGYTF. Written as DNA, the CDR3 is TGTGCCAGCAGCGCAGTGGTCGGCTACACCTTC. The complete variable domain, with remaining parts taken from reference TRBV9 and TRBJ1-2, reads DSGVTQTPKHLITATGQRVTLRCSPRSGDLSVYWYQQSLDQGLQFLIQYYNGEERAKGNILERFSAQQFPDLHSELNLSSLELGDSALYFCASSAVVGYTFGSGTRLTVV.